The clone carrying this T cell receptor (beta chain) was found many times. What it binds is not known. TCRalpha and TCRbeta libraries used 5'RACE with constant-segment primers and UMIs. TCRdb fed the 5' RACE reads into MiXCR, producing one record per CDR3 protein. Of about 600,000 distinct CDR3 sequences detected, roughly 20% appear once; the ten largest clones hold 7% to 9%. The sample originates from a study of T-cell memory formation after mild COVID-19. Study-wide background: Among the donors, TCR clusters were largely specific to each donor.

Study-wide points: Balance between CD4 and CD8 was seen in clones contracting day 15 to 85, and a CD4+ lean was seen in later expanders.

This TCR was recovered from an adult woman who had mild COVID-19 (a few samples of this study predate the infection). Cell type and time point are not known. Sequences were obtained from PBMCs or a T cell subset sorted from them (not recorded which).

CDR3 nucleotides: TGTGCCAGCAGTGCTAGCGGCCGCACAGATACGCAGTATTTT. Its protein is CASSASGRTDTQYF. J is TRBJ2-3 and V is TRBV28; the match to TRBD2 covers 7 bases. The germline V gene encodes CDR1 MDHEN and CDR2 SYDVKM. V lost 5 bases and J lost 1; bases outside the gene matches: 3. This CDR3 region has 14 residues.